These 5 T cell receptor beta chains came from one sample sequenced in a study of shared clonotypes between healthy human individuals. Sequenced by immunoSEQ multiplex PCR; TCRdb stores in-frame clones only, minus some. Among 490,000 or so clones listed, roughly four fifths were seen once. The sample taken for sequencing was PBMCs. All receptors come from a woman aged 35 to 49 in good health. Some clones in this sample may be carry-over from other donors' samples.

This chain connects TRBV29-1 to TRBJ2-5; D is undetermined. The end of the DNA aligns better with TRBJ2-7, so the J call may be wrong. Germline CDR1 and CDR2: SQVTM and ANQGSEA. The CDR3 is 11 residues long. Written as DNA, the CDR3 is TGCAGCGTTGAAGAACGGTACGAGCAGTACTTC. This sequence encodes CSVEERYEQYF.

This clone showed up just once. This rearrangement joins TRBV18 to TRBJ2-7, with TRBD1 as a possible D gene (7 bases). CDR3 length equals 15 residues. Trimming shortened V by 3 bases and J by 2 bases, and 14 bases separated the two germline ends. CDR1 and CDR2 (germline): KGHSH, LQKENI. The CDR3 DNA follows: TGTGCCAGCTCACCCTCAGGGGGGCTCGCCTACGAGCAGTACTTC. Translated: CASSPSGGLAYEQYF.

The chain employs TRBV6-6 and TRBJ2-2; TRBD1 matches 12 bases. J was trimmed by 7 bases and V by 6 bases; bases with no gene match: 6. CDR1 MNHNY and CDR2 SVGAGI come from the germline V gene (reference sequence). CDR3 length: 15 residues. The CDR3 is CASRPGTGGIGELFF. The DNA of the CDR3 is TGTGCCAGCAGACCCGGGACAGGGGGCATCGGGGAGCTGTTTTTT.

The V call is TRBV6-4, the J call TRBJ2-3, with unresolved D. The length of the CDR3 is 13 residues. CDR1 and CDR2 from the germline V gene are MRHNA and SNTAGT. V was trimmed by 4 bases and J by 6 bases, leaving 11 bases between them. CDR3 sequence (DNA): TGTGCCAGCAGTGTATCTCAGGCGGATACGCAGTATTTT. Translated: CASSVSQADTQYF.

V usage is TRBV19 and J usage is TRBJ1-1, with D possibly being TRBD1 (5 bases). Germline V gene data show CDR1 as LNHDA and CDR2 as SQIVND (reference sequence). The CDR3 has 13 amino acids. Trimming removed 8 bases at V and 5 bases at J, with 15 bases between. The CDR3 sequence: CASLRGGGTEAFF. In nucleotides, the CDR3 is TGTGCCAGTTTGCGCGGGGGGGGAACTGAAGCTTTCTTT.